This entry concerns a single TCR beta chain. Its target is not known. Germline V gene lookup returns CDR1 SGHNT and CDR2 YYREEE (reference sequence). V lost 0 bases and J lost 3; bases outside the gene matches: 2. This CDR3 is built from 16 residues. The sample belongs to a study of shared clonotypes between healthy human individuals. Findings of the study overall: An effect of sequencing depth on clonotype sharing among donors was expected. The sharing of roughly 5% of naive CD4 clonotypes was seen across several donors. Unshared clonotypes carried lower generation probabilities than those common to all four donors. The study drew on few donors, limiting represented genetic and exposure-history diversity.

TCRdb's table, derived via immunoSEQ multiplex PCR, lists solely in-frame clones and lacks some. This sample has more than 2,000,000 clones; approximately 93% occur once, and the top ten carry 0.3% to 0.4%. The sequenced sample was naive CD4+ T cells from PBMCs. The subset: CD45RA+ positively selected. The source is a man aged 18 to 35 in good health. Some clones in this sample may be carry-over from other donors' samples. The chain is built from TRBV5-4 and TRBJ1-5; 11 bases fit TRBD1. CDR3 region: CASSLGGQGDNQPQHF. Written as DNA, the CDR3 is TGTGCCAGCAGCTTGGGGGGACAGGGGGACAATCAGCCCCAGCATTTT. Variable domain in full (rest from reference TRBV5-4 and TRBJ1-5): ETGVTQSPTHLIKTRGQQVTLRCSSQSGHNTVSWYQQALGQGPQFIFQYYREEENGRGNFPPRFSGLQFPNYSSELNVNALELDDSALYLCASSLGGQGDNQPQHFGDGTRLSIL.